These 14 T cell receptor beta chains share one sample of origin, sequenced in a study of regulatory T cells in long-lasting Graves disease. Time point: persistent/refractory GD, antithyroid drugs over 5 years with positive TRAb. PBMC RNA served as the TCR library source. Both iRepertoire HTBI primers and Arm-PCR of CDR3 regions were used to build the TCR beta libraries. TCRdb called the multiplex PCR reads again in MiXCR, with one record for every CDR3 protein. Among roughly 300,000 distinct CDR3 sequences listed, around 19% were seen once. Sequenced here: peripheral blood mononuclear cells (PBMCs), sampled when the disease was refractory, from a patient treated with antithyroid drugs. These receptors originate from a female donor with Graves disease.

This clonotype was observed a handful of times. The chain couples TRBV5-1 to TRBJ2-7, with 10 bases fitting TRBD1. V dropped 4 bases and J dropped 0; count of bases not matched to a gene: 31. The germline V gene has CDR1 SGHRS and CDR2 YFSETQ. CDR3 size: 24 residues. CDR3 protein: CASSPYRWTTGTGVNGGDSYEQYF. In DNA form, the CDR3 reads TGCGCCAGCAGCCCGTATCGGTGGACGACCGGGACAGGGGTCAATGGCGGGGACTCCTACGAGCAGTACTTC. Filled out from reference TRBV5-1 and TRBJ2-7, the complete variable domain reads KAGVTQTPRYLIKTRGQQVTLSCSPISGHRSVSWYQQTPGQGLQFLFEYFSETQRNKGNFPGRFSGRQFSNSRSEMNVSTLELGDSALYLCASSPYRWTTGTGVNGGDSYEQYFGPGTRLTVT.

This clonotype was counted at least ten times. V usage is TRBV20-1 and J usage is TRBJ2-5; TRBD2 aligns across 7 bases. This CDR3 has 14 residues. With V trimmed by 0 bases and J by 5 bases, 6 bases remained unmatched. Germline V gene lookup returns CDR1 DFQATT and CDR2 SNEGSKA (reference sequence). CDR3 nucleotides: TGCAGTGCTAGAGATCGGGGGGAAGGGGAGACCCAGTACTTC. Its translation: CSARDRGEGETQYF.

At least ten counts were recorded for this clonotype. The chain combines TRBV3-1 with TRBJ2-5; no firm D call. Trimming left V 5 bases short and J 1 base short, with 11 bases between. From germline, CDR1 is LGHDT and CDR2 YNNKEL (reference sequence). This CDR3 is built from 14 residues. Here the CDR3 reads CASSDRQSQETQYF. The DNA of the CDR3 is TGTGCCAGCAGCGATCGACAAAGCCAAGAGACCCAGTACTTC.

This clonotype was counted many times. J is TRBJ2-7 and V is TRBV29-1, with D unclear. The CDR3 totals 14 residues. Germline V lookup: CDR1 SQVTM, CDR2 ANQGSEA. V shed 0 bases and J shed 2 bases, with 11 bases lying between them. CDR3 in DNA: TGCAGCGTTGAAGATCGTAAAGCCCCCTACGAGCAGTACTTC. Protein: CSVEDRKAPYEQYF.

The V and J genes are TRBV9 and TRBJ2-1; D possibly corresponds to TRBD2 (6 bases). Per germline, CDR1 SGDLS and CDR2 YYNGEE. This CDR3 comprises 14 residues. Between the trimmed V and J ends, which lost 7 bases and 8 bases, there was a span of 19 bases. This CDR3 reads CASSNTGVQDEQFF. CDR3 DNA sequence: TGTGCCAGCTCGAATACGGGGGTACAGGATGAGCAGTTCTTC.

This sequence joins TRBV7-8 and TRBJ2-7, with no clear D. This CDR3 has 12 amino acids. Per germline, CDR1 SGHVS and CDR2 FQNEAQ. The V and J ends lost 1 base and 8 bases respectively, with 9 bases between them. The CDR3 region has the DNA TGTGCCAGCAGCTTAGTTACGGGCCAGCAGTACTTC. It yields the protein CASSLVTGQQYF.

The V gene is TRBV14, the J gene TRBJ1-1; D gene uncertain. Germline CDR1 SGHDN, CDR2 FVKESK. The V gene lost 6 bases and the J gene lost 9 bases, with 14 bases spanning the gap. CDR3 length: 12 amino acids. The CDR3 loop is CASSHYTEQAFF. The DNA of the CDR3 is TGTGCCAGCAGTCACTATACAGAACAAGCTTTCTTT.

This clonotype has a handful of counts. The V call is TRBV7-8, the J call TRBJ1-1; 8 bases line up with TRBD1. Trimming at V came to 4 bases and at J to 1 base, leaving 8 bases not matched to a gene. Germline lookup yields CDR1 SGHVS and CDR2 FQNEAQ. This CDR3 contains 16 residues. The CDR3 coding sequence is TGTGCCAGCAGCTCTTTAATCGGACAGGGGAACACTGAAGCTTTCTTT. Its protein is CASSSLIGQGNTEAFF.

The rearrangement joins TRBV6-1 to TRBJ1-3; D uncertain. There are 15 residues in the CDR3. CDR1 MNHNS and CDR2 SASEGT come from the germline V gene. V gave up 6 bases and J gave up 0 bases, with 12 bases separating them. The CDR3 sequence: CASRTHDSSGNTIYF. As DNA, the CDR3 is TGTGCCAGCAGGACCCATGACTCCTCTGGAAACACCATATATTTT.

The chain uses TRBV2 and TRBJ2-3; D is possibly TRBD2 (6 bases). V lost 8 bases and J 3 bases, leaving 12 bases between the germline ends. This CDR3 has 13 residues. Germline CDR1 reads SNHLY; CDR2 reads FYNNEI. CDR3 coding DNA: TGTGCCAGCGGAGGAGGGAGGACAGATACGCAGTATTTT. It specifies CASGGGRTDTQYF.

This clonotype was counted many times. The J gene is TRBJ2-7, the V gene TRBV20-1; 8 bases align to TRBD2. V dropped 0 bases and J dropped 7; count of bases not matched to a gene: 8. The germline CDR1 and CDR2 sequences are DFQATT and SNEGSKA (reference sequence). This CDR3 comprises 14 residues. CDR3 DNA sequence: TGCAGTGCTAGAGATTCTGCCGGGGGGGCGGAGCAGTACTTC. Its protein is CSARDSAGGAEQYF.

This clonotype was picked up many times. This chain connects TRBV10-3 to TRBJ2-7, with D perhaps TRBD2 (5 bases). Per the germline V gene, CDR1 is ENHRY and CDR2 is SYGVKD. The CDR3 is made up of 12 amino acids. Trimming stripped 3 bases from V and 9 bases from J, with 12 bases between. This CDR3 is CAISDGESGQYF. CDR3 DNA sequence: TGTGCCATCAGTGACGGGGAAAGTGGGCAGTACTTC.

This clonotype was seen many times. V and J are TRBV2 and TRBJ1-1; 9 bases agree with TRBD1. Germline V lookup: CDR1 SNHLY, CDR2 FYNNEI. Trimming removed 7 bases from V and 1 base from J; junction bases left unmatched: 7. This CDR3 is built from 15 residues. The DNA of the CDR3 is TGTGCCAGCACCCCCGGGACAGGGAGGAACACTGAAGCTTTCTTT. Amino acids: CASTPGTGRNTEAFF.

This clonotype was observed many times. The chain couples TRBV6-1 to TRBJ1-5, with D perhaps TRBD1 (6 bases). CDR3 length: 15 amino acids. V gave up 8 bases and J gave up 2 bases, with 16 bases separating them. In germline, CDR1 is MNHNS, CDR2 SASEGT. In nucleotides, the CDR3 is TGTGCCAGCCTCCCGAGGGGGTCGGGCAATCAGCCCCAGCATTTT. It codes for CASLPRGSGNQPQHF.